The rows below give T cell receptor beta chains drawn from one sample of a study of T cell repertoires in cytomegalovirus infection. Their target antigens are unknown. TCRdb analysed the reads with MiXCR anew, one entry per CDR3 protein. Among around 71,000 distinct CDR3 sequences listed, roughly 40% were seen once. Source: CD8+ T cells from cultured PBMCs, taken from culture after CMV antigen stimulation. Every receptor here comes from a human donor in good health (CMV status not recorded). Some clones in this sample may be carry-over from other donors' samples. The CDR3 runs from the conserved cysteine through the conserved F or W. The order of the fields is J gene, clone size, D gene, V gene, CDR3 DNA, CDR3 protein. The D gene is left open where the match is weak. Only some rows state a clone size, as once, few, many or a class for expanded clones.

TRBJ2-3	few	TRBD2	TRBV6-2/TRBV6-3	TGTGCCAGCAGTTCCCCCCTGGAGAGCGGGGGTAGCACAGATACGCAGTATTTC	CASSSPLESGGSTDTQYF
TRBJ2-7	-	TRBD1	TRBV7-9	TGTGCCAGCAGCCAATACAGGGGGGACTACGAGCAGTACTTC	CASSQYRGDYEQYF
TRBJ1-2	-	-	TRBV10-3	TGTGCCATCAGTGAGACTCGGCGAGAATTCGATGGCTACACCTTC	CAISETRREFDGYTF
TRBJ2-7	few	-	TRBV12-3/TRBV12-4	TGTGCCAGCAGTTTAGCCCCGAGGAATGAGCAGTACTTC	CASSLAPRNEQYF
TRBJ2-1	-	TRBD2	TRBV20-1	TGCAGTGCTAACCTAGCGGATTACAATGAGCAGTTCTTC	CSANLADYNEQFF
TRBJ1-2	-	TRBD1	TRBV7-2	TGTGCCAGCAGCCAGGGCACAGGGGGTCCCTATGGCTACACCTTC	CASSQGTGGPYGYTF
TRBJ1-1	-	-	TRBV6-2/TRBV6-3	TGTGCCAGCTCCCCCCGGACAATCAACACTGAAGCTTTCTTT	CASSPRTINTEAFF
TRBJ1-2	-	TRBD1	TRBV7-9	TGTGCCAGCACCGGACAGGAAGTATCTAACTATGGCTACACCTTC	CASTGQEVSNYGYTF
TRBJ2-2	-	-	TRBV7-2	TGTGCCAGTCCTTCCTTTGGGGAGCTGTTTTTT	CASPSFGELFF
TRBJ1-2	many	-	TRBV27	TGTGCCAGCAGGCAGGGGTCCTATGGCTACACCTTC	CASRQGSYGYTF
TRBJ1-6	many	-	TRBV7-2	TGTGCCAGCAGCTTAGGTGAACCAGGGTATAATAATTCACCCCTCCACTTT	CASSLGEPGYNNSPLHF
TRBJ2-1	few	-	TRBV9	TGTGCCAGCAGCGTAAAAACAGGGTTTCCCTACAATGAGCAGTTCTTC	CASSVKTGFPYNEQFF
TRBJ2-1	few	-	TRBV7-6	TGTGCCAGCAGCTTATCGGCAGGGCCATACAATGAGCAGTTCTTC	CASSLSAGPYNEQFF
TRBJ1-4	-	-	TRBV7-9	TGTGCCAGCAGCTTAAAAGCGGGACAAGGAATCGCTAATGAAAAACTGTTTTTT	CASSLKAGQGIANEKLFF
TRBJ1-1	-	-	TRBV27	TGTGCCAGCAGTTTAAATGGGGGTAGGCACACTGAAGCTTTCTTT	CASSLNGGRHTEAFF
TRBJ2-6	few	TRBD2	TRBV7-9	TGTGCCAGCAGAGGTGCTAGCGGGCGGGAAGAAAGCTCTGGGGCCAACGTCCTGACTTTC	CASRGASGREESSGANVLTF
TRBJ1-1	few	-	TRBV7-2	TGTGCCAGCAGCTTAGAAGCTGGCACTGAAGCTTTCTTT	CASSLEAGTEAFF
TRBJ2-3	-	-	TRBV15	TGTGCCACCAGCTCCCCCGTCAAATCCACAGATACGCAGTATTTT	CATSSPVKSTDTQYF
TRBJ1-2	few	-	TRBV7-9	TGTGCCAGCAGCTTAGAAAACAGACAGTATGGCTACACCTTC	CASSLENRQYGYTF
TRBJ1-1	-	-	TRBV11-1	TGTGCCAGCAGCTTAGTGGCAGCCGCCATGAACACTGAAGCTTTCTTT	CASSLVAAAMNTEAFF
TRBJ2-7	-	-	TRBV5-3	TGTGCCAGCAGCCCCGGGAAAACCTACGAGCAGTACTTC	CASSPGKTYEQYF
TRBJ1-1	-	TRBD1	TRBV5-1	TGCGCCAGCAGCCGTCGACAGGGTCCGGACACTGAAGCTTTCTTT	CASSRRQGPDTEAFF
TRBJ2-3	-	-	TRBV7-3	TGTGCCAGCAGCTCCGGGGCCACAGATACGCAGTATTTT	CASSSGATDTQYF
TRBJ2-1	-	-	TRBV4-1	TGCGCCAGCAGCTCAGAGGACCTTCCCTACAATGTGCAGTTCTTC	CASSSEDLPYNVQFF
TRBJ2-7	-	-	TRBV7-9	TGTGCCAGCAGCTTAGATTTAGGGAACCACGAGCAGTACTTC	CASSLDLGNHEQYF
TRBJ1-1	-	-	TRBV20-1	TGCAGTGCTAGAGCTTCGGGGCCCACTGAAGCTTTCTTT	CSARASGPTEAFF
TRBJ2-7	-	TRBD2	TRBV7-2	TGTGCCAGCAGCTTTACTAGCGGGGGGCTTTTTCCCTACGAGCAGTACTTC	CASSFTSGGLFPYEQYF
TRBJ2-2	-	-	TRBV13	TGTGCCAGCAGCTTTGCCCCCGGGGAGCTGTTTTTT	CASSFAPGELFF
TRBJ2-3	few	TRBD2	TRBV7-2	TGTGCCAGCAGCTGGGGCGGGGGGGCCCTCGGTGCTACGCAGTATTTT	CASSWGGGALGATQYF
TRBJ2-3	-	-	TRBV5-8	TGTGCCAGCAGCTCACCTCGTTTCCCAGGATCCACAGATACGCAGTATTTT	CASSSPRFPGSTDTQYF
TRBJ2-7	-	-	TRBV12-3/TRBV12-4	TGTGCCAGCAGCCCCCGTCCTAACGAGCAGTACTTC	CASSPRPNEQYF
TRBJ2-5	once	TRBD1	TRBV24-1	TGTGCCACCAGTGATCGGGACAGCAAAGAGACCCAGTACTTC	CATSDRDSKETQYF
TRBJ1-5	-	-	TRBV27	TGTGCCAGCAGTCCTGGACGTTCTAATCAGCCCCAGCATTTT	CASSPGRSNQPQHF
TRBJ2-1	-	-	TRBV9	TGTGCCAGCAGCCTACCTAGGGACGGTGGGCCCTACAATGAGCAGTTCTTC	CASSLPRDGGPYNEQFF
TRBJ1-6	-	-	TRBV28	TGTGCCAGCAGTTTAGGAGGGTCTCCTCCCTCACCCCTCCACTTT	CASSLGGSPPSPLHF
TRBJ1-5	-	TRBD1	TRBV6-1	TGTGCCAGCAGTGAAATTATGCCAGGGGGTTTACTCGGGGGCAATCAGCCCCAGCATTTT	CASSEIMPGGLLGGNQPQHF
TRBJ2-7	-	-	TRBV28	TGTGCCAGCAGTTTTGCGGGCGAGACGTACCGCAGCTCCTACGAGCAGTACTTC	CASSFAGETYRSSYEQYF
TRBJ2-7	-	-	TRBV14	TGTGCCAGCAGCCAGCTTTACGAGCAGTACTTC	CASSQLYEQYF
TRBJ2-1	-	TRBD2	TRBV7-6	TGTGCCAGCAGCTATAGCGGGGGGGCCCTAAATGAGCAGTTCTTC	CASSYSGGALNEQFF
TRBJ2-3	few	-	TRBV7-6	TGTGCCAGCAGCCCCACTCCGACAGATACGCAGTATTTT	CASSPTPTDTQYF
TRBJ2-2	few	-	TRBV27	TGTGCCAGCAGTCCCATTATAAGGACAGCGAACACCGGGGAGCTGTTTTTT	CASSPIIRTANTGELFF
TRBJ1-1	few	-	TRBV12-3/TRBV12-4	TGTGCCAGCAGTTCCACGGACGGCCTGAACACTGAAGCTTTCTTT	CASSSTDGLNTEAFF
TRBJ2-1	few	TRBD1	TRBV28	TGTGCCAGCAGTTACATCGGACAGGAATACAATGAGCAGTTCTTC	CASSYIGQEYNEQFF
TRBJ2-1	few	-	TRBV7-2	TGTGCCAGCAGCCCCGCCGGTTATTCCCTCTACAATGAGCAGTTCTTC	CASSPAGYSLYNEQFF
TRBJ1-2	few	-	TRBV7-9	TGTGCCAGCAGCTTAACCGGGTCTGCCTATGGCTACACCTTC	CASSLTGSAYGYTF
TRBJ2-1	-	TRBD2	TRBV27	TGTGCCAGCAGCCACGGGCCTCGGGGGGATCTCTACAATGAGCAGTTCTTC	CASSHGPRGDLYNEQFF
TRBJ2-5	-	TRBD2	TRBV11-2	TGTGCCAGCAGCTCAGAGCGGGGAGGAGTAGAGACCCAGTACTTC	CASSSERGGVETQYF
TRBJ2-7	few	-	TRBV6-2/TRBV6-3	TGTGCCAGCAGTCCCACTGAGTTCTACGAGCAGTACTTC	CASSPTEFYEQYF
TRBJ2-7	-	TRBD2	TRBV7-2	TGTGCCTCGACCCGCGGGGGGTTCTTCAACGAGCAGTACTTC	CASTRGGFFNEQYF
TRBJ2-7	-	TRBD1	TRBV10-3	TGTGCCATCTCTATTGCGGACAGGGGCGACGAGCAGTACTTC	CAISIADRGDEQYF
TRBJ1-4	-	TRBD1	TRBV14	TGTGCCAGCGGCGGGACAGATGAAAAACTGTTTTTT	CASGGTDEKLFF
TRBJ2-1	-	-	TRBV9	TGTGCCAACAGCGCAGGGAATAGGGGACGGGTGGAACATGAGCAGTTCTTC	CANSAGNRGRVEHEQFF
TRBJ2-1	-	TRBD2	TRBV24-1	TGTGCCACCAGTGATTTGAGACTAGCCCCTTTAGCCCTATACTCCTACAATGAGCAGTTCTTC	CATSDLRLAPLALYSYNEQFF
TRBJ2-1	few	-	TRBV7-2	TGTGCCAGCAGCCGAAAGGGGGGTTTTAGCTCCTACAATGAGCAGTTCTTC	CASSRKGGFSSYNEQFF
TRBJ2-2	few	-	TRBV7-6	TGTGCCAGCAGCTTTGGGGGCACCGGGGAGCTGTTTTTT	CASSFGGTGELFF